These 10 T cell receptor beta chains share one sample of origin, sequenced in a study of beta chain features in type 1 diabetes. Overall study results and limits: Shortening that was moderate but significant affected the TCRB CDR3s of Type 1 diabetes patients in all four CD4+ subsets.

Reverse transcription of all isolated RNA meant that expressed TCRB transcripts were sequenced. Measured with immunoSEQ multiplex PCR; TCRdb has only the in-frame clones, and not every one. The table records roughly 700,000 clones, roughly 12% of them present only once. Their recognized antigens are unknown. Sequencing was carried out using naive CD4+ T cells from blood. The receptors shown here come from a man younger than 35 with type 1 diabetes.

The chain recombines TRBV6-5 with TRBJ1-6; no definite D call. Germline values: CDR1 MNHEY, CDR2 SVGAGI. This CDR3 is built from 14 residues. Trimming shortened V by 4 bases and J by 7 bases, and 11 bases separated the two germline ends. The chain's CDR3 is CASSSGRINSPLHF. CDR3 coding DNA: TGTGCCAGCAGTTCTGGCCGGATAAATTCACCCCTCCACTTT.

This chain joins TRBV30 and TRBJ1-1; 9 bases are shared with TRBD1. Germline lookup yields CDR1 GTSNPN and CDR2 SVGIG (reference sequence). Trimming removed 2 bases from V and 12 bases from J; junction bases left unmatched: 7. The CDR3 has 12 residues. CDR3 in DNA: TGTGCCTGGAGTACGAGACAGGGGGTTACTTTCTTT. It yields the protein CAWSTRQGVTFF. Combining the CDR3 with reference TRBV30 and TRBJ1-1 gives the whole variable domain SQTIHQWPATLVQPVGSPLSLECTVEGTSNPNLYWYRQAAGRGLQLLFYSVGIGQISSEVPQNLSASRPQDRQFILSSKKLLLSDSGFYLCAWSTRQGVTFFGQGTRLTVV.

This clone was seen a few times. Here the CDR3 DNA reads TGTGCCAGCAGTTGGCAGGTAGGAGAGACCCAGTACTTC. Its translation is CASSWQVGETQYF. The gene calls are TRBV25-1 and TRBJ2-5; D remains unclear. Germline values: CDR1 MGHDK, CDR2 SYGVNS. Trimming removed 5 bases from V and 4 bases from J, with 11 bases in between. CDR3 length: 13 residues.

V is TRBV11-3 and J is TRBJ2-3; D is uncertain. This CDR3 comprises 12 residues. V shed 5 bases and J shed 1 base, with 4 bases lying between them. Germline V gene sequence: CDR1 SGHNT, CDR2 YENEEA. The CDR3 DNA is TGTGCCAGCAGCGGGGGCACAGATACGCAGTATTTT. Encoded protein: CASSGGTDTQYF.

This chain connects TRBV4-1 to TRBJ1-5, with D perhaps TRBD1 (5 bases). Trimming cost V 7 bases and J 3 bases, with 13 bases left between them. CDR3 length equals 14 residues. Germline V gene data show CDR1 as MGHRA and CDR2 as YSYEKL. The CDR3 spells CASTPGLYNQPQHF. The CDR3 DNA follows: TGCGCCAGCACCCCGGGGCTTTACAATCAGCCCCAGCATTTT.

There are a few counts of this clone. V and J are TRBV25-1 and TRBJ2-5, with D possibly matching TRBD1 (6 bases). The germline V and J ends were trimmed by 6 bases and 4 bases, with 18 bases remaining between them. Germline CDR1 and CDR2: MGHDK and SYGVNS. This CDR3 spans 15 amino acids. CDR3 loop: CASRDSRTAGETQYF. CDR3 coding DNA: TGTGCCAGCAGAGACTCTCGGACAGCCGGAGAGACCCAGTACTTC.

This clone showed up just a few times. This chain joins TRBV27 and TRBJ2-6; no firm D call. The V and J ends lost 6 bases and 0 bases respectively, with 9 bases between them. Germline V lookup: CDR1 MNHEY, CDR2 SMNVEV (reference sequence). The CDR3 extends over 15 amino acids. The CDR3: CASRVGHSGANVLTF. The CDR3 coding sequence is TGTGCCAGCAGGGTTGGGCACTCTGGGGCCAACGTCCTGACTTTC.

This clone showed up just a few times. This chain uses TRBV27 with TRBJ2-1; the match to TRBD1 covers 7 bases. Germline CDR1 and CDR2: MNHEY and SMNVEV (reference sequence). This CDR3 is built from 16 residues. J gave up 8 bases and V 4 bases, and 14 bases lay outside the gene matches. The CDR3, as DNA: TGTGCCAGCAGTTCACACCCGACAGGGCCCTCGGATGAGCAGTTCTTC. Amino acid sequence: CASSSHPTGPSDEQFF.

V usage is TRBV5-1 and J usage is TRBJ2-7; 12 bases are shared with TRBD2. CDR1 is SGHRS and CDR2 is YFSETQ in the germline V gene. The CDR3 is 15 amino acids. V lost 3 bases, J lost 1 base, and 2 bases stayed unmatched. CDR3 amino acids: CASSSLAGGSYEQYF. CDR3 sequence (DNA): TGCGCCAGCAGCTCACTAGCGGGGGGATCCTACGAGCAGTACTTC.

There are a few counts of this clone. The rearrangement uses TRBV5-6 and TRBJ2-7, with 7 positions matching TRBD1. The CDR3 has 14 residues. The ends lost 1 base at V and 3 bases at J; junction bases unmatched: 4. CDR1 is SGHDT and CDR2 is YYEEEE in the germline V gene. In DNA form, the CDR3 reads TGTGCCAGCAGCTTGACAGGGGACCTCTACGAGCAGTACTTC. It translates to CASSLTGDLYEQYF.